This TCR beta chain is from a study of cytomegalovirus exposure and HLA in healthy donors. Study-level results: Later examination showed HLA-associated TCR beta chains had greater clonal expansion than equally common others. Later analysis demonstrated an association between a missense DCLRE1C variant and TCR beta V- and J-gene trimming. Associated with cytomegalovirus, according to the listing, were around 160 TCR beta chains.

This clone was counted only a few times. Antigen specificity is unknown. The length of the CDR3 is 16 residues. With 4 bases clipped from V and 5 bases from J, the junction kept 9 bases outside the gene matches. Germline V gene data show CDR1 as LGHNA and CDR2 as YSLEER. PCR amplification relied on 60 Vbeta primers (plus 13 Jbeta primers). Only in-frame clones appear in the TCRdb table, and some are missing; sequencing was by immunoSEQ multiplex PCR. Altogether over 55,000 clones are present, 80% being singletons, with the ten largest covering less than 7%. At the time of sampling, donors were nominally healthy, though unrecorded immune exposures were likely.

Sequencing used PBMCs. This TCR derives from a male donor in good health and CMV-seronegative. The V and J genes are TRBV4-3 and TRBJ2-1; 9 positions agree with TRBD2. CDR3 in amino acids: CASSRISGGLDNEQFF. The CDR3 DNA is TGCGCCAGCAGCCGGATTAGCGGGGGCCTCGACAATGAGCAGTTCTTC.